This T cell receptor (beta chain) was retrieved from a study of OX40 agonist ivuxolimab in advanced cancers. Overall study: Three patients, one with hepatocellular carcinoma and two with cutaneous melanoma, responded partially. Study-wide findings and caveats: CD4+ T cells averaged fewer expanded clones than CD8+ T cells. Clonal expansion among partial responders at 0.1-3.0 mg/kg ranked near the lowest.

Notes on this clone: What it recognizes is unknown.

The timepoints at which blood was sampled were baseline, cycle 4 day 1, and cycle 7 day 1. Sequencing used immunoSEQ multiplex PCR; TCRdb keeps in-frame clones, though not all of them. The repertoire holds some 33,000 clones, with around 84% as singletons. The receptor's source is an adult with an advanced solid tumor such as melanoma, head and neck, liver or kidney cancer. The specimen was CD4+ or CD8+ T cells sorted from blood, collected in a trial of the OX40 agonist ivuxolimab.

Written as DNA, the CDR3 is TGTGCCAGTAGTATCTCGGGGGGGGACAATGAGCAGTTCTTC. This gives the protein CASSISGGDNEQFF. This chain joins TRBV19 and TRBJ2-1; 8 nucleotides agree with TRBD2. Trimming took 3 bases from V and 5 from J; bases not matched to a gene: 3. Germline values: CDR1 LNHDA, CDR2 SQIVND (reference sequence). The CDR3 length is 14 residues.